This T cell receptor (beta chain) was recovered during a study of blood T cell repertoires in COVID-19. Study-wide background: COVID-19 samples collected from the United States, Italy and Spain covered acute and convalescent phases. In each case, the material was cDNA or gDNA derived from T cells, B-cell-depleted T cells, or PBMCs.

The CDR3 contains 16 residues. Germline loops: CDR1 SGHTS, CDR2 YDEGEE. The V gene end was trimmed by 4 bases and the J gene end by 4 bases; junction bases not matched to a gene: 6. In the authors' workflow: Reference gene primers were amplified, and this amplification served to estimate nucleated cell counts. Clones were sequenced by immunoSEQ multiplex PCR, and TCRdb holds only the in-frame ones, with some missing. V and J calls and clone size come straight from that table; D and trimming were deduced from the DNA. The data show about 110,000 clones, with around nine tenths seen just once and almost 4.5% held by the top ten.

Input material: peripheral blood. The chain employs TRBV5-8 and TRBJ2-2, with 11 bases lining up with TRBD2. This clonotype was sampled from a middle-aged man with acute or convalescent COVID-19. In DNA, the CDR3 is TGTGCCAGCAGCAGGGGACTAGCGGTCGGCACCGGGGAGCTGTTTTTT. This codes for CASSRGLAVGTGELFF. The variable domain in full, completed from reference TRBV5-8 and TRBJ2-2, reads EAGVTQSPTHLIKTRGQQATLRCSPISGHTSVYWYQQALGLGLQFLLWYDEGEERNRGNFPPRFSGRQFPNYSSELNVNALELEDSALYLCASSRGLAVGTGELFFGEGSRLTVL.